This T cell receptor beta chain was sequenced in a study of CD8 T cells in Susac syndrome. Sequencing targeted TCR beta in T cells from blood (CD8+ and CD4+). After extraction with the RNeasy kit, roughly 0.45 to 1 ug of the RNA was reverse transcribed using random hexamers. Using its own MiXCR run on the immunoSEQ multiplex PCR reads, TCRdb lists one record per CDR3 protein. Of around 200,000 distinct CDR3 sequences in the sample, approximately 96% were seen once. The length of the CDR3 is 10 residues. Trimming stripped 4 bases from V and 10 bases from J, with 10 bases between. Germline V gene sequence: CDR1 DFQATT, CDR2 SNEGSKA (reference sequence).

The sequencing input was CD4+ T cells from PBMCs. The rearrangement joins TRBV20-1 to TRBJ2-5; no reliable D call. This clonotype originated in a human donor with multiple sclerosis. The chain's CDR3 is CSATRLGQYF. Here the CDR3 DNA reads TGCAGTGCTACCCGTTTGGGCCAGTACTTC.